This TCR beta chain was captured in a study of cytomegalovirus exposure and HLA in healthy donors. As for the study in general: Prior work identified around 120 million unique TCR beta sequences in 150 million to 200 million T cells. Broader study findings: Later, TCR association rates were found to vary by HLA locus, highest for DRB1 and lowest for HLA-C.

Points on this clone: As yet, its antigen is unknown.

Vbeta (60) and Jbeta (13) primers were used in the PCR. Produced via immunoSEQ multiplex PCR; TCRdb's table is partial and in-frame only. The sample comprises around 170,000 clones, roughly 80% of which are singletons, and more than 6% rests with the top ten. This clonotype originated in a man aged 35 to 55 in good health and CMV-seropositive. Sequenced input: PBMCs.

The CDR3 here is CASSPTDSSGTYEQYF. The CDR3 bases are TGTGCCAGCAGCCCCACCGATTCGAGCGGCACCTACGAGCAGTACTTC. J is TRBJ2-7 and V is TRBV7-9, with D perhaps matching TRBD2 (5 bases). The CDR3 is 16 amino acids. Germline CDR1 is SEHNR and CDR2 is FQNEAQ (reference sequence). With 5 bases removed from V and 2 bases from J, the gap between germline ends came to 19 bases.